This TCR beta chain was retrieved from a study of tumor-infiltrating lymphocytes in primary liver carcinoma. The CDR3 extends over 13 amino acids. CDR1 MNHNS and CDR2 SASEGT come from the germline V gene. Co-extracting RNA and DNA was done with 20-30 mg of unsorted bulk tissue as input. From roughly 470 ng total RNA, TCR beta cDNA was generated with a primer in the constant region. Libraries covering TCR beta were generated through three nested multiplex PCR rounds (using a slightly modified ARM-PCR). A C-beta reverse primer and TRBV1-TRBV30 forward primers served in each of the first two PCR rounds, at 10 cycles apiece. TCRdb recomputed calls from the multiplex PCR reads with MiXCR, one row per CDR3 protein. This table holds 100,000 or so distinct CDR3 sequences, about four fifths found once.

The chain uses TRBV6-1 and TRBJ1-5, with no clear D. The material sequenced was liver tumor tissue from sampling region 3. Noted subset: tumor region T3, left-lateral pole. This TCR derives from a man between 40 and 49 years old with primary liver carcinoma and hepatitis B virus infection. The CDR3 loop reads CTSSETKGKPQHF. The CDR3 region has the DNA TGTACAAGCAGTGAAACGAAGGGCAAGCCCCAGCATTTT.